Here is one T cell receptor (beta chain) with its context. Trimming removed 1 base at V and 6 bases at J, with 13 bases between. The CDR3 extends over 15 amino acids. The germline V gene has CDR1 LGHNT and CDR2 FRNRAP. For the second PCR, which ran for about 6 to 11 cycles, a sample-barcoded 5' primer and a J-beta primer mix were used. TCRdb independently ran MiXCR on the 5' RACE reads; one entry per CDR3 protein. The repertoire has hundreds of thousands of distinct CDR3 sequences, 21% of them found once; the top ten carry roughly 3.6%. The sample comes from a study of blood T cells in healthy people across ages. The study recruited healthy Caucasian donors from Russia who were aged about 6 to 95. Roughly 9.2 milliliters was the volume of peripheral blood drawn from each donor.

V gene TRBV12-5 combines with J gene TRBJ2-1, with a weak D call TRBD1 (5 bases). The sequenced sample was blood. This TCR was sampled from a man in his 70s in good health. CDR3 sequence (DNA): TGTGCTAGTGGTTTGGGACAGTATACGGGCAATGAGCAGTTCTTC. Translation: CASGLGQYTGNEQFF.